This T cell receptor (beta chain) is drawn from a study of T cell repertoires in cytomegalovirus infection. The wider study: TCR beta signatures that were public indicated CMV infection and matching HLA type. Regarding the study as a whole: Cumulative frequency (of public TCR beta family members) identified carriers of CMV plus the relevant HLA. HLA-C-restricted, CMV-specific TCR beta clonotypes were dominant ex vivo.

Germline lookup yields CDR1 MNHEY and CDR2 SMNVEV (reference sequence). The CDR3 is 13 amino acids. The ends were cut back, 4 bases at V and 2 bases at J, with 6 bases in the middle. Via MiXCR, TCRdb re-called the reads, giving one row per CDR3 protein. This sample has around 440,000 distinct CDR3 sequences, with over 9% found just once. In the case of this clonotype: No antigen is known for it.

The chain couples TRBV27 to TRBJ1-5; D call uncertain. This clonotype was obtained from a human donor in good health (CMV status not recorded). Some clones in this sample may be carry-over from other donors' samples. The sequenced material came from PBMCs. The CDR3 bases are TGTGCCAGCAGTTATTACCGCAATCAGCCCCAGCATTTT. This sequence encodes CASSYYRNQPQHF.